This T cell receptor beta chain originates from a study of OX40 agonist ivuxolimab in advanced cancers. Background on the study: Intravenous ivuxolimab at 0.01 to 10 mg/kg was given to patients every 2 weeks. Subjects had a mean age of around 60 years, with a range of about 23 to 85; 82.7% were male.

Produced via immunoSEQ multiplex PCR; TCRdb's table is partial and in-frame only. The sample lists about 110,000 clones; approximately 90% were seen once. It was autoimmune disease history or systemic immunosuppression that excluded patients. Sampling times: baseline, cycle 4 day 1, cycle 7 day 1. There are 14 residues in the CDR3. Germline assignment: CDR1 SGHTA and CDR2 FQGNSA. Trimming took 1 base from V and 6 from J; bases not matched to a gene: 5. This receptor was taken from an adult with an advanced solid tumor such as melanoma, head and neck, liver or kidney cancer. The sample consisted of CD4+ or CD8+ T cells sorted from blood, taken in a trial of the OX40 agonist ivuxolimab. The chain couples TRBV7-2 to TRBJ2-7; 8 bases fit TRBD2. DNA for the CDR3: TGTGCCAGCAGCTTAGAAGCGGGAGCTGGCGAGCAGTACTTC. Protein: CASSLEAGAGEQYF.